Presented here are 17 T cell receptor beta chains from one specimen sequenced in a study of T-cell memory formation after mild COVID-19. TCRdb passed the 5' RACE reads through MiXCR, listing each CDR3 protein once. The sample has about 350,000 distinct CDR3 sequences, roughly an eighth seen once. Input material: PBMCs or a T cell subset sorted from them (not recorded which). Receptor source: a young man who had mild COVID-19 (a few samples of this study predate the infection). Cell type and time point are not known.

This clonotype was counted a few times. The chain is built from TRBV4-3 and TRBJ2-3; 11 nucleotides align to TRBD2. The CDR3 totals 17 residues. Trimming removed 3 bases from V and 2 bases from J; junction bases left unmatched: 7. Germline V gene data show CDR1 as LGHNA and CDR2 as YSLEER. The CDR3 DNA is TGCGCCAGCAGCCAGGACCCGACTAGCGGGACCACAGATACGCAGTATTTT. It codes for CASSQDPTSGTTDTQYF.

This CDR3 reads CASSLDLTDTQYF. The CDR3 DNA sequence: TGTGCCAGCAGCTTAGATCTCACAGATACGCAGTATTTT. This rearrangement joins TRBV7-6 to TRBJ2-3, with D unclear. The germline V and J ends were trimmed by 1 base and 2 bases, with 4 bases remaining between them. Looked up from germline, CDR1 is SGHVS and CDR2 is FNYEAQ. This CDR3 spans 13 amino acids.

This chain links TRBV5-1 with TRBJ2-2, with TRBD1 matching over 7 bases. The length of the CDR3 is 15 residues. The ends lost 4 bases at V and 3 bases at J; junction bases unmatched: 6. Germline V CDR1 and CDR2: SGHRS, YFSETQ. In DNA form, the CDR3 reads TGCGCCAGCAGCCCACGTAGGGGGCACACCGGGGAGCTGTTTTTT. Amino acid sequence: CASSPRRGHTGELFF.

The table lists this clonotype with a few counts. The genes are TRBV6-2 or TRBV6-3 and TRBJ2-7, with D possibly matching TRBD1 (7 bases). Germline lookup yields CDR1 MNHEY and CDR2 SVGEGT. The V and J ends lost 10 bases and 4 bases respectively, with 14 bases between them. The CDR3 runs 12 residues. CDR3 in amino acids: CATRDRNYEQYV. Written as DNA, the CDR3 is TGTGCCACGCGGGACAGAAATTACGAGCAGTACGTC.

This clonotype has a single count. This chain joins TRBV27 and TRBJ1-6; weak D call: TRBD1 (5 bases). The CDR3 length is 18 residues. Germline V gene sequence: CDR1 MNHEY, CDR2 SMNVEV (reference sequence). The V end was cut by 3 bases, the J end by 4 bases, with 19 bases between. In DNA, the CDR3 is TGTGCCAGCAGTTTTAGAGAACCCGGGGGGAGGTATAATTCACCCCTCCACTTT. As protein: CASSFREPGGRYNSPLHF.

There are a few counts of this clonotype. The V call is TRBV9, the J call TRBJ1-6, with 7 bases that match TRBD1. V dropped 4 bases and J dropped 5; count of bases not matched to a gene: 3. Germline CDR1 SGDLS, CDR2 YYNGEE. The CDR3 loop spans 14 amino acids. CDR3 coding DNA: TGTGCCAGCAGCTGGCAGGGGGATAATTCACCCCTCCACTTT. Protein sequence: CASSWQGDNSPLHF. Combining the CDR3 with reference TRBV9 and TRBJ1-6 gives the whole variable domain DSGVTQTPKHLITATGQRVTLRCSPRSGDLSVYWYQQSLDQGLQFLIQYYNGEERAKGNILERFSAQQFPDLHSELNLSSLELGDSALYFCASSWQGDNSPLHFGNGTRLTVT.

This chain joins TRBV6-4 and TRBJ2-3; D may correspond to TRBD1 or TRBD2 (5 bases each). The CDR3 contains 15 residues. Trimming took 3 bases from V and 5 from J, leaving 15 bases between them. Germline V lookup: CDR1 MRHNA, CDR2 SNTAGT. The CDR3: CASSEGPAMGDTQYF. DNA of the CDR3: TGTGCCAGCAGTGAGGGACCAGCAATGGGAGATACGCAGTATTTT.

V is TRBV27 and J is TRBJ2-7; 8 positions match TRBD1. The CDR3 spans 15 residues. Germline CDR1 MNHEY, CDR2 SMNVEV (reference sequence). Unmatched junction bases numbered 8, after V lost 3 bases and J lost 4 bases. The CDR3: CASSFSGGYYYEQYF. The CDR3 bases are TGTGCCAGCAGTTTTTCAGGGGGCTACTATTACGAGCAGTACTTC.

CDR3 nucleotide sequence: TGTGCCTTATCCCAGGGGGCTCACACAGATACGCAGTATTTT. It is translated as CALSQGAHTDTQYF. The chain links TRBV7-9 to TRBJ2-3, with 8 bases lining up with TRBD1. The germline gives CDR1 SEHNR, CDR2 FQNEAQ (reference sequence). V lost 11 bases and J lost 2; bases outside the gene matches: 9. The CDR3 consists of 14 residues.

The rearrangement joins TRBV20-1 to TRBJ1-5, with D perhaps matching TRBD1 (5 bases). This CDR3 has 16 residues. CDR1 and CDR2 (germline): DFQATT, SNEGSKA (reference sequence). Deletions cut 3 bases from V and 3 bases from J, with 18 bases between. The CDR3 DNA sequence: TGCAGTGCTAGTATATATGCAGGGCGCTTCAATCAGCCCCAGCATTTT. The encoded protein is CSASIYAGRFNQPQHF.

This clonotype was counted at least ten times. The genes are TRBV6-5 and TRBJ2-7, with D perhaps given as TRBD1 or TRBD2 (5 bases each). V was clipped by 2 bases and J by 6 bases, with 14 bases between them. Germline V CDR1 and CDR2: MNHEY, SVGAGI. This CDR3 contains 14 residues. This chain's CDR3 is CASSYGTPLGEQYF. The CDR3 DNA reads TGTGCCAGCAGTTACGGGACCCCCCTCGGCGAGCAGTACTTC.

This clonotype was detected only a few times. The rearrangement links TRBV27 to TRBJ1-6; D is unclear. The CDR3 is 14 amino acids. V lost 6 bases and J lost 5, with 11 bases in between. Germline-derived CDR1 and CDR2 are MNHEY and SMNVEV (reference sequence). The CDR3 loop reads CASRKTANNSPLHF. CDR3 bases: TGTGCCAGCAGGAAAACAGCAAATAATTCACCCCTCCACTTT.

This chain links TRBV27 with TRBJ2-7, with D maybe TRBD2 (5 bases). The CDR3 has 13 amino acids. CDR1 is MNHEY and CDR2 is SMNVEV in the germline V gene (reference sequence). The ends were cut back, 6 bases at V and 3 bases at J, with 12 bases in the middle. Written as DNA, the CDR3 is TGTGCCAGCAGCCCCGGCGGAGGCTACGAGCAGTACGTC. Protein sequence: CASSPGGGYEQYV.

The table lists this clonotype with a few counts. The V gene is TRBV20-1, the J gene TRBJ2-3, with 10 bases matching TRBD2. Losses at the gene ends were 6 bases for V and 0 bases for J; bases not matched to a gene: 3. This CDR3 comprises 14 residues. Per the germline V gene, CDR1 is DFQATT and CDR2 is SNEGSKA (reference sequence). The CDR3 loop reads CSARTSGSTDTQYF. CDR3 DNA: TGCAGTGCGCGGACTAGCGGTAGCACAGATACGCAGTATTTT.

This clonotype has a handful of counts. This chain uses TRBV20-1 with TRBJ1-4; D ambiguous. CDR1 DFQATT and CDR2 SNEGSKA come from the germline V gene (reference sequence). Trimming left V 5 bases short and J 1 base short, with 5 bases between. The CDR3 loop spans 12 amino acids. CDR3 coding DNA: TGCAGTGCTTATAAAACTAATGAAAAACTGTTTTTT. As protein: CSAYKTNEKLFF.

The rearrangement links TRBV5-1 to TRBJ1-1; D not resolved. V lost 2 bases and J 3 bases, leaving 11 bases between the germline ends. The CDR3 consists of 14 residues. Per the germline V gene, CDR1 is SGHRS and CDR2 is YFSETQ. DNA for the CDR3: TGCGCCAGCAGCTTCATGGGTTTACACACTGAAGCTTTCTTT. Its translation: CASSFMGLHTEAFF. Supplemented by reference TRBV5-1 and TRBJ1-1, the full variable domain reads KAGVTQTPRYLIKTRGQQVTLSCSPISGHRSVSWYQQTPGQGLQFLFEYFSETQRNKGNFPGRFSGRQFSNSRSEMNVSTLELGDSALYLCASSFMGLHTEAFFGQGTRLTVV.

Concerning this clonotype itself: An end of the junction differs from the germline gene, which may be a read error. The chain recombines TRBV20-1 with TRBJ1-1; the D gene is possibly TRBD1 (5 bases). CDR3 size: 10 residues. The germline CDR1 and CDR2 sequences are DFQATT and SNEGSKA (reference sequence). CDR3 sequence: CSARGRAIYF. The CDR3 coding sequence is TGCAGTGCTAGGGGCAGGGCCATCTATTTT.